The entry below gives a single TCR beta chain sequence along with its context. This specimen belongs to a study of blood T cell repertoires in COVID-19. Study overall: COVID-19 samples, acute and convalescent, were from the United States, Italy and Spain.

Trimming pared 2 bases from V and 5 bases from J, leaving 9 bases between. The CDR3 has 13 amino acids. Germline CDR1 reads LNHDA; CDR2 reads SQIVND (reference sequence). Data came from immunoSEQ multiplex PCR; TCRdb stores just in-frame clones and leaves some out. Of about 62,000 clones listed, roughly 92% are singletons. This clonotype was obtained from a human donor in a cohort sampled during active COVID-19. The sequencing sample was made of peripheral blood. This chain connects TRBV19 to TRBJ1-1, with D hard to call. CDR3 nucleotides: TGTGCCAGTAGTATAAGAGAGAATACTGAAGCTTTCTTT. Residues: CASSIRENTEAFF.